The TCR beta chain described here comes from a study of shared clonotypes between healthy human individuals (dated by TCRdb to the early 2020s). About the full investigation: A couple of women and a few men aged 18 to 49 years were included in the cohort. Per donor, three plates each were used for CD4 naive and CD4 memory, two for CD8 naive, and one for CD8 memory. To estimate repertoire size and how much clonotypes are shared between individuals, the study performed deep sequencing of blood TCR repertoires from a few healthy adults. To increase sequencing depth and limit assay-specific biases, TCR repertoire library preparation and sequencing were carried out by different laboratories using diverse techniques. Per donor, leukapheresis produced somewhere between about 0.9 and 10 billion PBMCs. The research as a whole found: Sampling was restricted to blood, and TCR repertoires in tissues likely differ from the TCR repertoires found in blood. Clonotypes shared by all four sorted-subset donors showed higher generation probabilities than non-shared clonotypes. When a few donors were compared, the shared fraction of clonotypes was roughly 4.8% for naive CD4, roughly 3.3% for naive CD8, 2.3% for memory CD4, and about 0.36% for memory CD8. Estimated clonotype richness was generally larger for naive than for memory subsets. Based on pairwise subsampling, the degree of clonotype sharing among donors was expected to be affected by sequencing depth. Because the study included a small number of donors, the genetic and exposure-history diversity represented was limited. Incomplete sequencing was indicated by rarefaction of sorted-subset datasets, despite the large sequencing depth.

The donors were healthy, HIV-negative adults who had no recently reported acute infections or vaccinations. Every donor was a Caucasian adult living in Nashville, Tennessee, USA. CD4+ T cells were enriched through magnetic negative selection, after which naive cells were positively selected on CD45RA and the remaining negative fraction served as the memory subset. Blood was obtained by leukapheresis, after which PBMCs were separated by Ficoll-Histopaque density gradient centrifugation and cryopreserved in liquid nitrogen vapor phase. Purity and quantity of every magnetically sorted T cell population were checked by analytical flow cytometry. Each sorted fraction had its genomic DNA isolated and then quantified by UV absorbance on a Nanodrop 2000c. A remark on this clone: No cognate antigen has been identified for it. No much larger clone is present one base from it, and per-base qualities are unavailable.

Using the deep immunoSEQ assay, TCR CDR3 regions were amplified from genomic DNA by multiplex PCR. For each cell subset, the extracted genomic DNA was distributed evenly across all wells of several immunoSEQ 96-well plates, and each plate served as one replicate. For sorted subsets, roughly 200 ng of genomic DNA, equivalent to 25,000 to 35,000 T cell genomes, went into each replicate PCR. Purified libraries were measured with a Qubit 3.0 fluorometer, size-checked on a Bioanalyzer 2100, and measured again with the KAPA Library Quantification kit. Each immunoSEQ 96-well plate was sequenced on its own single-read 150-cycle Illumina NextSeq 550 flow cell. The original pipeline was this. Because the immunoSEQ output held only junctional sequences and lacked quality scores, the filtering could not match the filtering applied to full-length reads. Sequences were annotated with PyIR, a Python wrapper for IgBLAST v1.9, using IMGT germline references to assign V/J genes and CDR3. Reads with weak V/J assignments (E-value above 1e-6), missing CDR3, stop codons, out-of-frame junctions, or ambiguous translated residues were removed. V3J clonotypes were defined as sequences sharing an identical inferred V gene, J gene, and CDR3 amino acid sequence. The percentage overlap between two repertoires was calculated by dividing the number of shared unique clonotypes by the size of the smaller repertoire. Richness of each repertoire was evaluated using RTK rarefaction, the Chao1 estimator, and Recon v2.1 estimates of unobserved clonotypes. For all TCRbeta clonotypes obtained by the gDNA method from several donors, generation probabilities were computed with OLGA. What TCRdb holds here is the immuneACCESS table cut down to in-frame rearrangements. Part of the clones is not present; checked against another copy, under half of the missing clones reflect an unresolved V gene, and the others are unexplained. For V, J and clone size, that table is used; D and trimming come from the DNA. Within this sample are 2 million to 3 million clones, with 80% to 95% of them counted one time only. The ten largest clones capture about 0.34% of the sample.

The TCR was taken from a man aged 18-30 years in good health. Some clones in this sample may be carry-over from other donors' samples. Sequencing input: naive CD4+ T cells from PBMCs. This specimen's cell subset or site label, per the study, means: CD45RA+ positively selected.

The DNA sequence is TGTGCCAGCAGTGCCCCAGGACAGGGGGCGTATGGCTACACCTTC. Translated, it gives CASSAPGQGAYGYTF. The rearranged chain carries TRBV28 and TRBJ1-2, with 11 bases aligning to TRBD1. The CDR3 spans 15 residues, from the cysteine through the phenylalanine. Of the read, only the CDR3 DNA is kept; its 45 bases are in frame from base 1. The germline V gene provides CDR1 MDHEN and CDR2 SYDVKM. V and J are trimmed by 5 bases and 5 bases, and the gene matches miss 7 bases of the junction.